Listed here are 22 T cell receptor beta chains from one sample, sequenced in a study of blood T cell repertoires in COVID-19. The protocol was immunoSEQ multiplex PCR, while the TCRdb copy is restricted to in-frame clones and leaves out a portion. This sample yields approximately 77,000 clones, of which 75% to 85% are seen a single time; around 5% belongs to the top ten. Sequencing input: peripheral blood. The receptors originated from an older woman with acute or convalescent COVID-19.

This clone was counted only a few times. The rearrangement uses TRBV5-1 and TRBJ1-6, with 8 bases identical to TRBD1. V gave up 0 bases and J gave up 8 bases; unmatched junction bases: 10. CDR1 and CDR2 (germline): SGHRS, YFSETQ. CDR3 length: 17 residues. The CDR3 reads CASSLGPAGGPDSPLHF. CDR3 nucleotides: TGCGCCAGCAGCTTGGGCCCGGCAGGGGGCCCGGATTCACCCCTCCACTTT.

This rearrangement joins TRBV7-6 to TRBJ1-2, with TRBD1 matching 11 bases. The junction had 5 bases not matched to a gene; V was cut back by 1 base and J by 7 bases. This CDR3 has 15 amino acids. The germline gives CDR1 SGHVS, CDR2 FNYEAQ. The CDR3 is CASSLGTGGRGGYTF. The CDR3 nucleotides read TGTGCCAGCAGCTTAGGGACAGGGGGCCGCGGTGGCTACACCTTC.

This chain uses TRBV3-1 (or the pseudogene TRBV3-2) with TRBJ1-6; D may be TRBD1 (6 bases). CDR1 is LGHDT and CDR2 is YNNKEL in the germline V gene (reference sequence). V was pared by 5 bases and J by 0 bases, with 14 bases between. The CDR3 contains 17 residues. In DNA, the CDR3 is TGTGCCAGCAGCTTTGGGAGGGGGAGCTCCTATAATTCACCCCTCCACTTT. Translating it yields CASSFGRGSSYNSPLHF.

This rearrangement joins TRBV6-5 to TRBJ2-1, with no clear D. The germline V gene has CDR1 MNHEY and CDR2 SVGAGI. Trimming removed 0 bases at V and 7 bases at J, with 7 bases between. This CDR3 comprises 13 residues. CDR3 DNA: TGTGCCAGCAGTTACTCCCCTGTAAATGAGCAGTTCTTC. The encoded protein is CASSYSPVNEQFF.

In its sample, this clone was seen once. The J gene is TRBJ1-6, the V gene TRBV2, with D unresolved. Trimming cost V 9 bases and J 11 bases, with 17 bases left between them. The germline V gene encodes CDR1 SNHLY and CDR2 FYNNEI. The CDR3 sequence is 13 residues long. CDR3 nucleotides: TGTGCCAGGGATGACGGGGAATATCCACCCCTCCACTTT. Residues: CARDDGEYPPLHF. Together with reference TRBV2 and TRBJ1-6, the CDR3 gives the full variable domain: EPEVTQTPSHQVTQMGQEVILRCVPISNHLYFYWYRQILGQKVEFLVSFYNNEISEKSEIFDDQFSVERPDGSNFTLKIRSTKLEDSAMYFCARDDGEYPPLHFGNGTRLTVT.

The chain has TRBV7-8 and TRBJ1-4, with D perhaps matching TRBD1 (5 bases). This CDR3 spans 16 amino acids. CDR1 SGHVS and CDR2 FQNEAQ come from the germline V gene. The ends were cut back, 5 bases at V and 0 bases at J, with 13 bases in the middle. The CDR3 DNA is TGTGCCAGCAGCGTAGGCCGGGGGGCAACTAATGAAAAACTGTTTTTT. This sequence encodes CASSVGRGATNEKLFF.

The rearrangement joins TRBV7-9 to TRBJ2-3; 9 bases align to TRBD1. V lost 5 bases, J lost 2 bases, and 5 bases stayed unmatched. CDR3 length equals 15 residues. Germline V lookup: CDR1 SEHNR, CDR2 FQNEAQ (reference sequence). The CDR3, as DNA: TGTGCCAGCAGCATGGGACAGGGATTCACAGATACGCAGTATTTT. This codes for CASSMGQGFTDTQYF.

The rearrangement links TRBV6-1 to TRBJ2-3; 11 positions agree with TRBD2. The germline CDR1 and CDR2 sequences are MNHNS and SASEGT. This CDR3 contains 18 residues. J gave up 6 bases and V 3 bases, and 14 bases lay outside the gene matches. The DNA for the CDR3 is TGTGCCAGCAGTGACTACCTAGCGGGGGGTCCCAATGAGGATACGCAGTATTTT. This encodes CASSDYLAGGPNEDTQYF.

The chain uses TRBV4-1 and TRBJ2-1; TRBD2 agrees at 16 bases. The CDR3 runs 16 residues. The V gene's germline CDR1 is MGHRA and CDR2 YSYEKL. J lost 9 bases, V lost 3 bases, and 5 bases had no gene match. CDR3 sequence (DNA): TGCGCCAGCAGCCAGGGACTAGCGGGGGGGCAAGGTGAGCAGTTCTTC. Protein product: CASSQGLAGGQGEQFF.

V and J are TRBV7-9 and TRBJ2-5, with 10 bases fitting TRBD2. The germline V gene encodes CDR1 SEHNR and CDR2 FQNEAQ (reference sequence). This CDR3 is 14 amino acids long. V was pared by 6 bases and J by 3 bases, with 4 bases of the junction left unmatched. The CDR3, as DNA: TGTGCCAGCAGACCTGGACTAGCGGAAGAGACCCAGTACTTC. It is translated as CASRPGLAEETQYF.

The chain combines TRBV6-2 or TRBV6-3 with TRBJ1-3; TRBD1 aligns across 8 bases. Germline V lookup: CDR1 MNHEY, CDR2 SVGEGT. Losses at the gene ends were 6 bases for V and 4 bases for J; bases not matched to a gene: 5. The CDR3 is made up of 14 amino acids. CDR3 residues: CASSADRVGNTIYF. In nucleotides, the CDR3 is TGTGCCAGCAGCGCGGACAGGGTCGGAAACACCATATATTTT.

The rearrangement uses TRBV10-3 and TRBJ1-1; a possible D gene is TRBD1 (6 bases). This CDR3 is built from 16 residues. Germline V gene sequence: CDR1 ENHRY, CDR2 SYGVKD. V was trimmed by 6 bases and J by 4 bases, leaving 21 bases between them. In nucleotides, the CDR3 is TGTGCCATCAGCCCCCTTGTGGAGGGGGGGGGCACTGAAGCTTTCTTT. This encodes CAISPLVEGGGTEAFF.

The count of this clone is one. V usage is TRBV5-4 and J usage is TRBJ2-3; TRBD1 aligns across 8 bases. Trimming cost V 4 bases and J 5 bases; bases outside gene matches: 6. The CDR3 length is 14 residues. Germline assignment: CDR1 SGHNT and CDR2 YYREEE (reference sequence). This CDR3 reads CASSLDRVGDTQYF. The CDR3 nucleotides are TGTGCCAGCAGCCTGGACAGGGTGGGAGATACGCAGTATTTT.

This clone turned up a few times. The rearrangement joins TRBV5-1 to TRBJ1-3; D remains unclear. This CDR3 is built from 15 residues. CDR1 is SGHRS, CDR2 YFSETQ, per germline. V lost 6 bases and J lost 0, with 13 bases in between. CDR3 sequence (DNA): TGCGCCAGCACGGAGCTCCCTAGCTCTGGAAACACCATATATTTT. It specifies CASTELPSSGNTIYF.

The chain uses TRBV13 and TRBJ1-2; D might be TRBD1 (6 bases). This CDR3 spans 14 amino acids. Germline CDR1 is PRHDT and CDR2 is FYEKMQ (reference sequence). V lost 1 base and J 6 bases, leaving 12 bases between the germline ends. For the CDR3, the DNA is TGTGCCAGCAGCTTAGCCCAGGGGTATAATGGCTACACCTTC. Its translation is CASSLAQGYNGYTF.

V usage is TRBV7-8 and J usage is TRBJ1-2, with 9 bases identical to TRBD1. Germline V gene lookup returns CDR1 SGHVS and CDR2 FQNEAQ. J gave up 6 bases and V 4 bases, and 9 bases lay outside the gene matches. The CDR3 totals 15 residues. In DNA form, the CDR3 reads TGTGCCAGCAGCTGGTACAGGGGGCGTCTGGATGGCTACACCTTC. Translation: CASSWYRGRLDGYTF.

The CDR3 sequence: CASSEVGTGSGEKLFF. For the CDR3, the DNA is TGTGCCAGCAGTGAAGTCGGAACAGGGTCGGGTGAAAAACTGTTTTTT. This chain connects TRBV2 to TRBJ1-4; a possible D gene is TRBD1 (6 bases). V dropped 1 base and J dropped 7 bases, with 16 bases sitting between them. CDR1 is SNHLY and CDR2 is FYNNEI in the germline V gene. The CDR3 is 16 amino acids.

The chain uses TRBV4-1 and TRBJ1-2; no definite D call. Deletions cut 1 base from V and 5 bases from J, with 23 bases between. The CDR3 runs 18 residues. Per the germline V gene, CDR1 is MGHRA and CDR2 is YSYEKL. CDR3 coding DNA: TGCGCCAGCAGCCAAGGACATCTTTACCCTGGAACTCTGTATGGCTACACCTTC. Its translation is CASSQGHLYPGTLYGYTF.

The genes are TRBV14 and TRBJ2-2, with TRBD1 matching 7 bases. CDR1 and CDR2 (germline): SGHDN, FVKESK. The CDR3 is made up of 15 amino acids. The junction had 4 bases not matched to a gene; V was cut back by 2 bases and J by 4 bases. The CDR3 region is CASSQHDRATGELFF. The CDR3 coding sequence is TGTGCCAGCAGCCAACACGACAGGGCCACCGGGGAGCTGTTTTTT.

This chain joins TRBV5-6 and TRBJ1-6; TRBD1 is a possible D gene (5 bases). V was trimmed by 3 bases and J by 2 bases, leaving 9 bases between them. This CDR3 spans 15 amino acids. Germline assignment: CDR1 SGHDT and CDR2 YYEEEE. The CDR3 coding sequence is TGTGCCAGCAGCTGGTGGGGGGCCTATAATTCACCCCTCCACTTT. The encoded protein is CASSWWGAYNSPLHF.

In its sample, this clone is medium-sized (0.01 to 0.1%). The chain links TRBV7-8 to TRBJ2-7; tentatively, D is TRBD2 (6 bases). Trimming left V 5 bases short and J 1 base short, with 12 bases between. There are 14 residues in the CDR3. Germline V gene sequence: CDR1 SGHVS, CDR2 FQNEAQ. The CDR3 DNA reads as TGTGCCAGCAGCGACGGGGGACGATCCTACGAGCAGTACTTC. Translated: CASSDGGRSYEQYF.

The chain uses TRBV4-1 and TRBJ1-2; 7 bases agree with TRBD1. With V trimmed by 5 bases and J by 3 bases, 6 bases remained unmatched. CDR1 is MGHRA, CDR2 YSYEKL, per germline. The CDR3 consists of 14 residues. CDR3 in DNA: TGCGCCAGCAGCAATACAGGGGCGGACTATGGCTACACCTTC. This codes for CASSNTGADYGYTF.